The 16 T cell receptor beta chains in this list originate from one sample, sequenced in a study of HIV-infected patients and healthy controls. One entry per CDR3 protein, called by TCRdb with MiXCR from the 5' RACE reads. The profile shows some 67,000 distinct CDR3 sequences, 16% of them singletons. Sequenced material: CD4+ T cells from blood. The receptors originated from a human donor in good health.

Points on this clonotype: One end of the junction is discordant with germline, which a read error may explain. The chain carries TRBV7-7 and TRBJ2-5; D is perhaps TRBD1 (6 bases). The germline V gene has CDR1 SSHAT and CDR2 FNYEAQ (reference sequence). The CDR3 covers 14 residues. For the CDR3, the DNA is TGTGCTAGCAGCTATACAGGGACGGTGGAGACCCAGTACTTC. It is translated as CASSYTGTVETQYF.

This clonotype was seen only a few times. V is TRBV5-1 and J is TRBJ2-5, with D unclear. Germline lookup yields CDR1 SGHRS and CDR2 YFSETQ. This CDR3 comprises 12 residues. The V end lost 1 base, the J end lost 3 bases, and 4 bases lay between the germline ends. CDR3 coding DNA: TGCGCCAGCAGCTTGCGTGAAGAGACCCAGTACTTC. It yields the protein CASSLREETQYF.

Ten or more counts support this clonotype. This chain uses TRBV28 with TRBJ1-2; TRBD1 is a possible D gene (5 bases). The CDR3 sequence is 11 residues long. The V end lost 2 bases, the J end lost 9 bases, and 7 bases lay between the germline ends. Germline V gene data show CDR1 as MDHEN and CDR2 as SYDVKM. DNA of the CDR3: TGTGCCAGCAGTTTAGGGGCTCGCTACACCTTC. It is translated as CASSLGARYTF.

This chain joins TRBV14 and TRBJ2-3, with TRBD2 matching 7 bases. Germline values: CDR1 SGHDN, CDR2 FVKESK. V trimming: 2 bases; J trimming: 4 bases; junction bases outside the gene matches: 9. The CDR3 contains 16 residues. The chain's CDR3 is CASSQRSGIVADTQYF. CDR3 nucleotide sequence: TGTGCCAGCAGCCAAAGAAGCGGGATAGTGGCAGATACGCAGTATTTT.

This chain links TRBV5-4 with TRBJ2-3; 8 bases align to TRBD2. Germline V gene sequence: CDR1 SGHNT, CDR2 YYREEE (reference sequence). The CDR3 has 14 residues. V lost 0 bases to trimming and J lost 5 bases; unmatched junction nucleotides: 2. In nucleotides, the CDR3 is TGTGCCAGCAGCTTGGGTACTAGCGGAGATACGCAGTATTTT. The encoded protein is CASSLGTSGDTQYF.

This clonotype was picked up a small number of times. The J gene is TRBJ1-1, the V gene TRBV12-3 or TRBV12-4, with TRBD1 identical over 8 bases. This CDR3 spans 14 amino acids. Losses at the gene ends were 4 bases for V and 1 base for J; bases not matched to a gene: 2. CDR3 bases: TGTGCCAGCAGTTCCAGGGGGCGGAACACTGAAGCTTTCTTT. This sequence encodes CASSSRGRNTEAFF.

This clonotype appeared many times. This chain links TRBV2 with TRBJ2-5; no firm D call. The germline V gene encodes CDR1 SNHLY and CDR2 FYNNEI. V was trimmed by 9 bases and J by 1 base, leaving 6 bases between them. The CDR3 extends over 11 amino acids. The CDR3 is CARSPQETQYF. CDR3 nucleotides: TGTGCCAGGTCACCCCAAGAGACCCAGTACTTC.

The chain employs TRBV20-1 and TRBJ2-1, with TRBD2 matching 10 bases. Germline V lookup: CDR1 DFQATT, CDR2 SNEGSKA (reference sequence). This CDR3 has 16 residues. V was pared by 5 bases and J by 7 bases, with 14 bases of the junction left unmatched. Written as DNA, the CDR3 is TGCAGTGCTGTCCCTGGGGGAGCGGGAGGGCGGAATGAGCAGTTCTTC. This encodes CSAVPGGAGGRNEQFF.

The rearrangement links TRBV7-2 to TRBJ2-5; 8 bases align to TRBD1. Unmatched junction bases numbered 7, after V lost 3 bases and J lost 1 base. Germline CDR1 SGHTA, CDR2 FQGNSA. The CDR3 has 16 amino acids. The CDR3 DNA reads TGTGCCAGCAGCTTCGTGACAGGGGTCCTCCAAGAGACCCAGTACTTC. This codes for CASSFVTGVLQETQYF.

On this clonotype: Because it lacks the conserved phenylalanine or tryptophan at the end, this CDR3 is likely a read error. The chain's CDR3 is CAWSVRERDTQYY. The CDR3 DNA reads TGTGCCTGGAGTGTACGGGAAAGGGATACGCAGTATTAT. V gene TRBV30 combines with J gene TRBJ2-3, with a weak D call TRBD2 (5 bases). V was clipped by 0 bases and J by 6 bases, with 10 bases between them. Germline assignment: CDR1 GTSNPN and CDR2 SVGIG (reference sequence). The CDR3 spans 13 residues.

For the CDR3, the DNA is TGCGCCAGCAGCCTAGGACAGTCCGCGCCCGGGGAGCTGTTTTTT. This codes for CASSLGQSAPGELFF. The chain uses TRBV5-1 and TRBJ2-2, with a possible D match to TRBD1 (6 bases). Germline CDR1 SGHRS, CDR2 YFSETQ. This CDR3 has 15 amino acids. V lost 4 bases, J lost 6 bases, and 16 bases lay in between.

The chain combines TRBV12-3 or TRBV12-4 with TRBJ1-1; TRBD1 agrees at 8 bases. This CDR3 has 13 residues. J was trimmed by 12 bases and V by 1 base; bases with no gene match: 7. CDR3 loop: CASSLGYRGGTFF. In DNA, the CDR3 is TGTGCCAGCAGTTTAGGATACAGGGGGGGGACTTTCTTT.

The V call is TRBV12-3 or TRBV12-4, the J call TRBJ2-1; perhaps TRBD2 as D (5 bases). Trimming took off 8 bases at V and 7 bases at J, with 24 bases between the two ends. The CDR3 is made up of 16 amino acids. Here the CDR3 reads CASLNPTGIAVNEQFF. As DNA, the CDR3 is TGTGCCAGCTTAAATCCAACCGGGATCGCAGTAAATGAGCAGTTCTTC.

The rearrangement links TRBV12-3 or TRBV12-4 to TRBJ2-7; D not certain. The V end lost 9 bases, the J end lost 3 bases, and 12 bases lay between the germline ends. This CDR3 is built from 12 residues. This chain's CDR3 is CASRLGIYEQYF. As DNA, the CDR3 is TGTGCCAGTAGATTAGGGATCTACGAGCAGTACTTC.

V gene TRBV2 combines with J gene TRBJ2-5, with 9 positions matching TRBD2. The CDR3 loop spans 14 amino acids. V lost 6 bases to trimming and J lost 5 bases; unmatched junction nucleotides: 7. The germline V gene encodes CDR1 SNHLY and CDR2 FYNNEI. CDR3 sequence (DNA): TGTGCCAGCAGAGCAGCGGGGGGTTTGGAGACCCAGTACTTC. Residues: CASRAAGGLETQYF.

The sample holds a few counts of this clonotype. The chain carries TRBV9 and TRBJ2-1; 9 bases are a match to TRBD2. Germline CDR1 and CDR2: SGDLS and YYNGEE. The CDR3 loop spans 17 amino acids. J lost 1 base, V lost 4 bases, and 9 bases had no gene match. CDR3: CASSPHSGRESYNEQFF. The DNA for the CDR3 is TGTGCCAGCAGCCCTCATAGCGGGAGAGAATCCTACAATGAGCAGTTCTTC.